This is a list of T cell receptor beta chains from one sample in a study of blood T cells in healthy people across ages. MiXCR, run by TCRdb on the 5' RACE reads, gives a single entry per CDR3 protein. Here the sample spans 1.2 million to 1.5 million distinct CDR3 sequences, 42% being singletons. Sequencing was performed on blood. These receptors were taken from a woman younger than 30 in good health. The CDR3 runs from the conserved cysteine through the conserved F or W. The D gene is left open where the match is weak. The size of a clone is reported for some rows only, either as once, few or many, or as a class for expanded clones.

v_call: TRBV6-2/TRBV6-3; d_call: -; cdr3_length: 12; j_call: TRBJ1-1; clone_size: -; cdr3_nt: TGTGCCAGCAGTTACATGGGGGATGAAGCTTTCTTT; cdr3_aa: CASSYMGDEAFF
v_call: TRBV12-3/TRBV12-4; d_call: TRBD2; cdr3_length: 14; j_call: TRBJ2-3; clone_size: -; cdr3_nt: TGTGCCGCCGGGACTAGCGGGGGGGCAGATACGCAGTATTTT; cdr3_aa: CAAGTSGGADTQYF
v_call: TRBV10-3; d_call: TRBD2; cdr3_length: 15; j_call: TRBJ2-3; clone_size: many; cdr3_nt: TGTGCCATCAGTGAAGAGCGGGGGAGCACAGATACGCAGTATTTT; cdr3_aa: CAISEERGSTDTQYF
v_call: TRBV2; d_call: TRBD1; cdr3_length: 14; j_call: TRBJ2-1; clone_size: many; cdr3_nt: TGTGCCAGCAAGGGGGACAGCCTAAACAATGAGCAGTTCTTC; cdr3_aa: CASKGDSLNNEQFF
v_call: TRBV2; d_call: -; cdr3_length: 13; j_call: TRBJ1-1; clone_size: -; cdr3_nt: TGTGCCAGCAGTGAAGCCCAGAACACTGAAGCTTTCTTT; cdr3_aa: CASSEAQNTEAFF
v_call: TRBV12-3/TRBV12-4; d_call: TRBD2; cdr3_length: 15; j_call: TRBJ2-1; clone_size: -; cdr3_nt: TGTGCCAGCAGTCCCCCGGGACTAGGAGATAGAGAGCAGTTCTTC; cdr3_aa: CASSPPGLGDREQFF
v_call: TRBV7-9; d_call: -; cdr3_length: 15; j_call: TRBJ2-7; clone_size: few; cdr3_nt: TGTGCCAGCAGCCAAGAGCCGGGGCATACCTACGAGCAGTACTTC; cdr3_aa: CASSQEPGHTYEQYF
v_call: TRBV18; d_call: TRBD1; cdr3_length: 15; j_call: TRBJ2-1; clone_size: -; cdr3_nt: TGTGCCAGCTCCCGACAGGGTTCTTCGAATTCTGAGCAGTTCTTC; cdr3_aa: CASSRQGSSNSEQFF
v_call: TRBV4-1; d_call: -; cdr3_length: 15; j_call: TRBJ2-5; clone_size: few; cdr3_nt: TGCGCCAGCAGCCATGCCGGGACTCCAAAAGAGACCCAGTACTTC; cdr3_aa: CASSHAGTPKETQYF
v_call: TRBV7-2; d_call: TRBD1; cdr3_length: 16; j_call: TRBJ2-4; clone_size: few; cdr3_nt: TGTGCCAGCAGCGGTGGGACAGGGGGTCCCAAAAACATTCAGTACTTC; cdr3_aa: CASSGGTGGPKNIQYF
v_call: TRBV18; d_call: TRBD2; cdr3_length: 12; j_call: TRBJ2-5; clone_size: once; cdr3_nt: TGTGCCAGCTCACCGCAACGGCGGGAGCAGTACTTC; cdr3_aa: CASSPQRREQYF
v_call: TRBV28; d_call: TRBD2; cdr3_length: 16; j_call: TRBJ2-3; clone_size: -; cdr3_nt: TGTGCCAGATCTAGCGGGGAGAAGACTAACACAGATACGCAGTCTTTT; cdr3_aa: CARSSGEKTNTDTQSF
v_call: TRBV25-1; d_call: -; cdr3_length: 14; j_call: TRBJ2-7; clone_size: few; cdr3_nt: TGTGCCAGCAGTTCCCGGGGCCCCTCCTACGAGCAGTACTTC; cdr3_aa: CASSSRGPSYEQYF
v_call: TRBV7-2; d_call: -; cdr3_length: 15; j_call: TRBJ2-7; clone_size: -; cdr3_nt: TGTGCCAGCAGCTTATCAACCGGGAGCTCCTACGAGCAGTACTTC; cdr3_aa: CASSLSTGSSYEQYF
v_call: TRBV27; d_call: -; cdr3_length: 13; j_call: TRBJ1-1; clone_size: -; cdr3_nt: TGTGCCAGCAGTTTTGAGGTTGGGGGTGAAGCTTTCTTT; cdr3_aa: CASSFEVGGEAFF
v_call: TRBV18; d_call: -; cdr3_length: 15; j_call: TRBJ2-1; clone_size: -; cdr3_nt: TGTGCCAGCTCAATAGGGACTGTTTCCTACAATGAGCAGTTCTTC; cdr3_aa: CASSIGTVSYNEQFF
v_call: TRBV6-5; d_call: TRBD2; cdr3_length: 16; j_call: TRBJ2-7; clone_size: -; cdr3_nt: TGTGCCAGCAGTTACGACGCGGGGGGGTTTTCCTACGAGCAGTACTTC; cdr3_aa: CASSYDAGGFSYEQYF
v_call: TRBV20-1; d_call: -; cdr3_length: 14; j_call: TRBJ1-5; clone_size: once; cdr3_nt: TGCAGTGCTAGAGTTCCGGGGGGAAATCAGCCCCAGCATTTT; cdr3_aa: CSARVPGGNQPQHF
v_call: TRBV25-1; d_call: -; cdr3_length: 15; j_call: TRBJ2-5; clone_size: -; cdr3_nt: TGTGCCAGCAGTAACCCGGGGCGGTTCCAAGAGACCCAGTACTTC; cdr3_aa: CASSNPGRFQETQYF
v_call: TRBV27; d_call: TRBD1; cdr3_length: 13; j_call: TRBJ2-5; clone_size: -; cdr3_nt: TGTGCCAGCAGGCGGGACAGGTTCGAGACCCAGTACTTC; cdr3_aa: CASRRDRFETQYF
v_call: TRBV29-1; d_call: -; cdr3_length: 12; j_call: TRBJ2-5; clone_size: many; cdr3_nt: TGCAGCGTACACAGATCGCAAGAGACCCAGTACTTC; cdr3_aa: CSVHRSQETQYF
v_call: TRBV27; d_call: -; cdr3_length: 17; j_call: TRBJ2-7; clone_size: -; cdr3_nt: TGTGCCAGCAGTTTCCGAGTCGGGGCTCTCTCCTACAATGAGCAGTACTTC; cdr3_aa: CASSFRVGALSYNEQYF
v_call: TRBV2; d_call: TRBD2; cdr3_length: 13; j_call: TRBJ2-3; clone_size: -; cdr3_nt: TGTGCCAGCAGCAAGGCCGGACTAGCGGCTGGGTATTTT; cdr3_aa: CASSKAGLAAGYF
v_call: TRBV9; d_call: TRBD1; cdr3_length: 16; j_call: TRBJ1-5; clone_size: -; cdr3_nt: TGTGCCACCGCCCGGTCTACAGGGGCCGAAGGCAAGCCCCAGCATTTT; cdr3_aa: CATARSTGAEGKPQHF
v_call: TRBV7-9; d_call: -; cdr3_length: 15; j_call: TRBJ2-2; clone_size: -; cdr3_nt: TGTGCCAGCAGCCCAGTTAGGGCGGCCACCGGGGAGCTGTTTTTT; cdr3_aa: CASSPVRAATGELFF
v_call: TRBV28; d_call: -; cdr3_length: 15; j_call: TRBJ2-5; clone_size: -; cdr3_nt: TGTGCCAGCAGTCCCAACCCGCCTAGAGAAGAGACCCAGTACTTC; cdr3_aa: CASSPNPPREETQYF
v_call: TRBV4-2; d_call: -; cdr3_length: 14; j_call: TRBJ2-2; clone_size: -; cdr3_nt: TGTGCCAGCAGCCAAGAAGAGAGCACCGGGGAGCTGTTTTTT; cdr3_aa: CASSQEESTGELFF
v_call: TRBV10-3; d_call: -; cdr3_length: 15; j_call: TRBJ1-4; clone_size: -; cdr3_nt: TGTGCCATCAGTGAGTCTCCGGGAGGGGGTGAAAAACTGTTTTTT; cdr3_aa: CAISESPGGGEKLFF
v_call: TRBV10-3; d_call: TRBD1; cdr3_length: 13; j_call: TRBJ2-7; clone_size: -; cdr3_nt: TGTGCCATCAGTGGCGGGACAGGAGGCGAGCAGTACTTC; cdr3_aa: CAISGGTGGEQYF
v_call: TRBV9; d_call: -; cdr3_length: 15; j_call: TRBJ1-2; clone_size: -; cdr3_nt: TGTGCCAGCAGCGTGGAAGGGACTACAAACTATGGCTACACCTTC; cdr3_aa: CASSVEGTTNYGYTF
v_call: TRBV10-3; d_call: -; cdr3_length: 14; j_call: TRBJ2-7; clone_size: -; cdr3_nt: TGTGCCATCAGTGAACGGCAGGGCAGGAGCGAGCAGTACTTC; cdr3_aa: CAISERQGRSEQYF
v_call: TRBV20-1; d_call: -; cdr3_length: 15; j_call: TRBJ1-1; clone_size: -; cdr3_nt: TGCAGTGCTACTAACCTACCAGACGGGAACACTGAAGCTTTCTTT; cdr3_aa: CSATNLPDGNTEAFF
v_call: TRBV4-2; d_call: -; cdr3_length: 15; j_call: TRBJ2-7; clone_size: few; cdr3_nt: TGTGCCAGCAGCCTGTCCGAGGACAGCTCCTACGAGCAGTACTTC; cdr3_aa: CASSLSEDSSYEQYF
v_call: TRBV14; d_call: -; cdr3_length: 13; j_call: TRBJ1-2; clone_size: few; cdr3_nt: TGTGCCAGCAGCCAAGTCCTCGGATACCCCTACACCTTC; cdr3_aa: CASSQVLGYPYTF
v_call: TRBV21-1; d_call: -; cdr3_length: 12; j_call: TRBJ2-3; clone_size: -; cdr3_nt: TGTGCCAGCCCTAGCGGGACAGATACGCAGTATTTT; cdr3_aa: CASPSGTDTQYF
v_call: TRBV9; d_call: TRBD2; cdr3_length: 16; j_call: TRBJ2-5; clone_size: -; cdr3_nt: TGTGTCAGCAGCGTAGAAGCGGGGGGCATCTTCGATGAGCAGTACTTC; cdr3_aa: CVSSVEAGGIFDEQYF
v_call: TRBV29-1; d_call: TRBD2; cdr3_length: 16; j_call: TRBJ2-3; clone_size: few; cdr3_nt: TGCAGCGTTCAGGCGGGAGTCTCAACTAGCACAGATACGCAGTATTTT; cdr3_aa: CSVQAGVSTSTDTQYF